Included here is one TCR beta chain sequence, with context. This sequence may be a read error, since a much larger clone differs from it by one base. The data were obtained in a study of blood T cells in healthy people across ages. For the second PCR, which ran for roughly 7 to 11 cycles, a sample-barcoded 5' primer and a J-beta primer mix were used. TCRdb passed the 5' RACE reads through MiXCR, listing each CDR3 protein once. The repertoire holds fewer than 750,000 distinct CDR3 sequences, with about 51% as singletons. The ends were cut back, 5 bases at V and 11 bases at J, with 25 bases in the middle. Germline CDR1 and CDR2: SGHRS and YFSETQ. The CDR3 contains 15 residues.

The receptor was isolated from a woman of 80 years or more in good health. The specimen was blood. V is TRBV5-1 and J is TRBJ2-5; the D gene is possibly TRBD1 (6 bases). CDR3 nucleotides: TGCGCCAGCAGTTCGTTAGGACAGACCATAGAAGAGCAGTACTTC. Translated, it gives CASSSLGQTIEEQYF.